Sequencing of this T cell receptor (beta chain) was carried out in a study of OX40 agonist ivuxolimab in advanced cancers. About the research overall: A diagnosis of hepatocellular carcinoma, melanoma, renal cell or head and neck cancer was present in dose-escalation patients.

This table comes from immunoSEQ multiplex PCR, and its TCRdb copy is limited to in-frame clones, with some not included. The sample records about 90,000 clones, approximately 90% being singletons. Germline lookup yields CDR1 SGHVS and CDR2 FQNEAQ. This CDR3 has 18 amino acids. The ends were cut back, 2 bases at V and 0 bases at J, with 17 bases in the middle. The sequenced sample was CD4+ or CD8+ T cells sorted from blood, obtained in a trial of the OX40 agonist ivuxolimab. This chain connects TRBV7-8 to TRBJ2-1, with no clear D. This sequence originates from an adult with an advanced solid tumor such as melanoma, head and neck, liver or kidney cancer. The DNA for the CDR3 is TGTGCCAGCAGCTTAAATCGGCATAGTTCTAGCTCCTACAATGAGCAGTTCTTC. Its protein is CASSLNRHSSSSYNEQFF.